One sample yielded the 2 T cell receptor beta chains listed below, sequenced in a study of blood T cells in healthy people across ages. Using a J-beta primer mix together with a sample-barcoded 5' primer, a second PCR was run for about 7 to 12 cycles. One entry per CDR3 protein, called by TCRdb with MiXCR from the 5' RACE reads. The sample shows around 1,500,000 distinct CDR3 sequences, over 25% of them seen only once. The sample was blood. These receptor sequences come from a woman aged 30 to 39 in good health.

This clonotype was recorded many times. The gene calls are TRBV29-1 and TRBJ1-2; D is undetermined. V was shortened by 6 bases and J by 4 bases, with 12 bases between the two germline ends. The CDR3 consists of 12 residues. Germline-derived CDR1 and CDR2 are SQVTM and ANQGSEA. The CDR3: CSVEGESYGYTF. DNA for the CDR3: TGCAGCGTCGAGGGTGAGAGCTATGGCTACACCTTC.

This clonotype was picked up a small number of times. The chain recombines TRBV7-9 with TRBJ1-2; a weak D match, TRBD1 (6 bases). V was pared by 5 bases and J by 8 bases, with 15 bases between. The CDR3 has 13 amino acids. In germline, CDR1 is SEHNR, CDR2 FQNEAQ (reference sequence). The CDR3 sequence is CASSGQTDQGYTF. The CDR3 DNA reads TGTGCCAGCAGCGGACAGACCGATCAGGGCTACACCTTC.